The 10 T cell receptor beta chains below come from one sample, sequenced in a study of cytomegalovirus exposure and HLA in healthy donors. This PCR relied on a set of 60 Vbeta primers and 13 Jbeta primers. TCRdb's copy holds only in-frame clones and misses some; the assay was immunoSEQ multiplex PCR. Of about 76,000 clones in the sample, approximately 81% were seen once. What was sequenced was PBMCs. These receptors all stem from a middle-aged woman in good health and CMV-seropositive.

The rearrangement joins TRBV7-3 to TRBJ2-1; 10 positions match TRBD2. CDR1 is SGHTA and CDR2 is FQGTGA in the germline V gene. The CDR3 runs 15 residues. J gave up 6 bases and V 3 bases, and 5 bases lay outside the gene matches. CDR3 nucleotide sequence: TGTGCCAGCAGCTTGAGCGGGGGGGCTGTCAATGAGCAGTTCTTC. This encodes CASSLSGGAVNEQFF.

The chain uses TRBV30 and TRBJ2-7, with D possibly TRBD1 on 6 matching bases. This CDR3 is 13 amino acids long. The V end lost 0 bases, the J end lost 6 bases, and 12 bases lay between the germline ends. The germline V gene encodes CDR1 GTSNPN and CDR2 SVGIG (reference sequence). The CDR3 sequence: CAWSVQGRVEQYF. CDR3 DNA sequence: TGTGCCTGGAGTGTACAGGGAAGGGTCGAGCAGTACTTC.

The genes are TRBV28 and TRBJ2-7; weak D call: TRBD2 (6 bases). Looked up from germline, CDR1 is MDHEN and CDR2 is SYDVKM. The length of the CDR3 is 14 residues. V was shortened by 5 bases and J by 5 bases, with 16 bases between the two germline ends. The CDR3 region has the DNA TGTGCCAGCAGTCTCCCCCCAGGGAGGAACGAGCAGTACTTC. Translating gives CASSLPPGRNEQYF.

In regard to this clone: This same CDR3 is encoded by further DNA sequences in the sample. This sequence joins TRBV30 and TRBJ2-7, with D uncertain. Trimming took off 0 bases at V and 4 bases at J, with 4 bases between the two ends. The CDR3 has 11 residues. The germline CDR1 and CDR2 sequences are GTSNPN and SVGIG (reference sequence). The CDR3 DNA sequence: TGTGCCTGGAGTGTACAATACGAGCAGTACTTC. Amino acid sequence: CAWSVQYEQYF. Variable domain in full (rest from reference TRBV30 and TRBJ2-7): SQTIHQWPATLVQPVGSPLSLECTVEGTSNPNLYWYRQAAGRGLQLLFYSVGIGQISSEVPQNLSASRPQDRQFILSSKKLLLSDSGFYLCAWSVQYEQYFGPGTRLTVT.

The V gene is TRBV15, the J gene TRBJ2-3, with D perhaps matching TRBD1 (5 bases). The CDR3 length is 15 residues. V lost 2 bases and J lost 0, with 9 bases in between. Germline V lookup: CDR1 LNHNV, CDR2 YYDKDF (reference sequence). CDR3 in amino acids: CATSRPQASTDTQYF. The CDR3 DNA sequence: TGTGCCACCAGCAGACCACAGGCCAGCACAGATACGCAGTATTTT.

The chain joins TRBV19 to TRBJ2-2; D perhaps matches TRBD1 (6 bases). V gave up 6 bases and J gave up 2 bases, with 10 bases separating them. Germline V gene data show CDR1 as LNHDA and CDR2 as SQIVND (reference sequence). This CDR3 has 14 amino acids. CDR3 DNA sequence: TGTGCCAGTAGAATACAGGGAAACACCGGGGAGCTGTTTTTT. Protein product: CASRIQGNTGELFF. Drawing the rest from reference TRBV19 and TRBJ2-2, the complete variable domain is DGGITQSPKYLFRKEGQNVTLSCEQNLNHDAMYWYRQDPGQGLRLIYYSQIVNDFQKGDIAEGYSVSREKKESFPLTVTSAQKNPTAFYLCASRIQGNTGELFFGEGSRLTVL.

A few counts support this clone. V usage is TRBV30 and J usage is TRBJ1-4; 10 nucleotides line up with TRBD1. The V gene end was trimmed by 1 base and the J gene end by 2 bases; junction bases not matched to a gene: 1. Germline CDR1 and CDR2: GTSNPN and SVGIG (reference sequence). The CDR3 contains 15 residues. CDR3 sequence reads: CAWSGQGATNEKLFF. CDR3 sequence (DNA): TGTGCCTGGAGTGGACAGGGGGCTACTAATGAAAAACTGTTTTTT.

This clone was seen more than once but under ten times. The V gene is TRBV29-1, the J gene TRBJ2-7, with D perhaps TRBD1 (6 bases). The V and J ends lost 4 bases and 2 bases respectively, with 15 bases between them. Germline-derived CDR1 and CDR2 are SQVTM and ANQGSEA. The CDR3 has 14 residues. The CDR3 DNA reads TGCAGCGTTGGGGGGCGGCGCGGAACCTACGAGCAGTACTTC. This codes for CSVGGRRGTYEQYF.

This chain's CDR3 is CASSITVNTEAFF. As DNA, the CDR3 is TGCGCCAGCAGCATCACGGTGAACACTGAAGCTTTCTTT. J is TRBJ1-1 and V is TRBV5-1, with D unresolved. The germline V gene has CDR1 SGHRS and CDR2 YFSETQ. The CDR3 runs to 13 residues. The V and J ends lost 4 bases and 0 bases respectively, with 7 bases between them.

The chain has TRBV30 and TRBJ1-2; TRBD1 is a possible D gene (6 bases). Germline CDR1 reads GTSNPN; CDR2 reads SVGIG (reference sequence). This CDR3 has 14 amino acids. V lost 4 bases and J 4 bases, leaving 16 bases between the germline ends. CDR3 sequence reads: CAWTYGQGSYGYTF. Here the CDR3 DNA reads TGTGCCTGGACGTATGGGCAGGGGAGCTATGGCTACACCTTC.